This T cell receptor (beta chain) came from a study of blood T cells in healthy people across ages. Whole-study results and caveats: CMV infection status of these donors was not known.

In its sample, this clonotype was seen a few times. No antigen is known for it. This CDR3 is built from 13 residues. V shed 4 bases and J shed 4 bases, with 11 bases lying between them. Germline CDR1 and CDR2: SGDLS and YYNGEE. Extraction yielded at least 5 micrograms of total RNA per sample. A J-beta primer mix and a sample-barcoded 5' primer were used in a second PCR of roughly 6 to 12 cycles. TCRdb itself ran the 5' RACE reads through MiXCR, one entry per CDR3 protein. The sample has some 760,000 distinct CDR3 sequences; roughly 25% are singletons. These data are also associated with another study on T cells of mothers and their children. That investigation notes: The people who donated were a few healthy Caucasian mothers and their six children. Once extracted, all RNA went into cDNA synthesis at approximately 1.6 ug per 15 ul.

Sequenced: blood. This sequence joins TRBV9 and TRBJ1-2; possible D gene TRBD1, 6 bases. This clonotype originated in a boy younger than 18 in good health. CDR3 nucleotide sequence: TGTGCCAGCAGCCTGACAGGACTCTATGGCTACACCTTC. It encodes CASSLTGLYGYTF.